Listed below are T cell receptor beta chains from one sample, sequenced in a study of cytomegalovirus exposure and HLA in healthy donors. The method was immunoSEQ multiplex PCR; TCRdb's version includes in-frame clones alone and lacks a portion of them. The sample includes 150,000 to 200,000 clones, under 9.5% of them seen just once. Sequencing was done on a sample of PBMCs. Receptors originate from a woman aged 25 to 39 in good health and CMV-seropositive. Both conserved end residues are part of each CDR3. Each record gives: V gene, CDR3 length, clone size, J gene, CDR3 protein. Rows give clone size only sometimes, using once, few, many, or a class for an expanded clone.

v_gene: TRBV5-1; len: 15; abundance: .; j_gene: TRBJ2-7; CDR3aa: CASSLGGHVGYEQYF
v_gene: TRBV21-1; len: 20; abundance: few; j_gene: TRBJ2-3; CDR3aa: CASSRRVGLAGAPNTDTQYF
v_gene: TRBV6-5; len: 16; abundance: .; j_gene: TRBJ2-3; CDR3aa: CASSWGLAGDVYTQYF
v_gene: TRBV5-1; len: 15; abundance: .; j_gene: TRBJ2-1; CDR3aa: CASSFLEYQGNEQFF
v_gene: TRBV30; len: 16; abundance: .; j_gene: TRBJ2-5; CDR3aa: CAWSVLGEAHGETQYF
v_gene: TRBV6-1; len: 15; abundance: .; j_gene: TRBJ2-5; CDR3aa: CASSSSRQVQETQYF
v_gene: TRBV6-5; len: 14; abundance: few; j_gene: TRBJ2-3; CDR3aa: CASTLQGSGDTQYF
v_gene: TRBV2; len: 15; abundance: few; j_gene: TRBJ2-3; CDR3aa: CASNTGLAATDTQYF
v_gene: TRBV5-6; len: 18; abundance: .; j_gene: TRBJ1-5; CDR3aa: CANSPPRDRVNSNQPQHF
v_gene: TRBV12-5; len: 15; abundance: .; j_gene: TRBJ1-1; CDR3aa: CASGLAIRDTYEAFF
v_gene: TRBV30; len: 12; abundance: .; j_gene: TRBJ1-3; CDR3aa: CAWIEGVNTIYF
v_gene: TRBV7-8; len: 17; abundance: .; j_gene: TRBJ2-1; CDR3aa: CASSLWAGGSSNNEQFF
v_gene: TRBV5-3; len: 10; abundance: .; j_gene: TRBJ2-7; CDR3aa: CARSLDMAYF
v_gene: TRBV14; len: 15; abundance: .; j_gene: TRBJ2-2; CDR3aa: CASSQDRYRAGELFF
v_gene: TRBV27; len: 17; abundance: few; j_gene: TRBJ2-2; CDR3aa: CASERTGAGVNTGELFF
v_gene: TRBV5-1; len: 14; abundance: few; j_gene: TRBJ1-2; CDR3aa: CASSLAGKVEGYTF
v_gene: TRBV19; len: 14; abundance: few; j_gene: TRBJ2-3; CDR3aa: CASQTGQGTDTQYF
v_gene: TRBV27; len: 15; abundance: few; j_gene: TRBJ2-2; CDR3aa: CASSLYPGLSGELFF
v_gene: TRBV9; len: 14; abundance: .; j_gene: TRBJ2-3; CDR3aa: CASPERGSVFTQYF
v_gene: TRBV5-1; len: 18; abundance: few; j_gene: TRBJ2-6; CDR3aa: CASSLRGTGRPGANVLTF
v_gene: TRBV5-1; len: 16; abundance: .; j_gene: TRBJ2-5; CDR3aa: CASSLAEGWGQETQYF
v_gene: TRBV30; len: 14; abundance: .; j_gene: TRBJ1-5; CDR3aa: CAWSVQGGNQPQHF
v_gene: TRBV4-1; len: 16; abundance: few; j_gene: TRBJ1-2; CDR3aa: CASSQLAGGLNYGYTF
v_gene: TRBV5-4; len: 16; abundance: once; j_gene: TRBJ1-3; CDR3aa: CASSLRASGTGNTIYF
v_gene: TRBV7-6; len: 14; abundance: few; j_gene: TRBJ2-7; CDR3aa: CASSLSGLEEEQYF
v_gene: TRBV19; len: 14; abundance: few; j_gene: TRBJ2-4; CDR3aa: CASSPITVKNIQYF
v_gene: TRBV10-3; len: 17; abundance: few; j_gene: TRBJ1-4; CDR3aa: CAISESMVGSKSEKLFF
v_gene: TRBV25-1; len: 16; abundance: .; j_gene: TRBJ2-2; CDR3aa: CASLRLAGTNTGELFF
v_gene: TRBV5-3; len: 18; abundance: .; j_gene: TRBJ2-1; CDR3aa: CARTELAGGISSYNEQFF
v_gene: TRBV5-1; len: 14; abundance: few; j_gene: TRBJ2-3; CDR3aa: CASSSMTSADTQYF
v_gene: TRBV2; len: 14; abundance: .; j_gene: TRBJ1-4; CDR3aa: CASSGQGINEKLFF
v_gene: TRBV21-1; len: 18; abundance: few; j_gene: TRBJ2-2; CDR3aa: CASSKGTSGRGTTGELFF
v_gene: TRBV5-1; len: 13; abundance: .; j_gene: TRBJ1-1; CDR3aa: CASSSRVNTEAFF
v_gene: TRBV5-1; len: 14; abundance: .; j_gene: TRBJ1-1; CDR3aa: CASSLVQGATEAFF
v_gene: TRBV23-1; len: 16; abundance: .; j_gene: TRBJ2-1; CDR3aa: CASSQSREDSYNEQFF
v_gene: TRBV25-1; len: 11; abundance: .; j_gene: .; CDR3aa: CASSASYEQYF
v_gene: TRBV9; len: 15; abundance: few; j_gene: TRBJ2-7; CDR3aa: CASSGVGTSGYEQYF
v_gene: TRBV5-4; len: 16; abundance: .; j_gene: TRBJ2-3; CDR3aa: CASSRRLAGVTDTQYF
v_gene: TRBV29-1; len: 17; abundance: .; j_gene: TRBJ2-1; CDR3aa: CSVGGPQQGASYNEQFF
v_gene: TRBV5-1; len: 17; abundance: few; j_gene: TRBJ2-2; CDR3aa: CASSPIQSGSAAGELFF
v_gene: TRBV6-5; len: 14; abundance: few; j_gene: TRBJ1-1; CDR3aa: CASSSGQANTEAFF
v_gene: TRBV7-6; len: 15; abundance: .; j_gene: TRBJ2-1; CDR3aa: CASSLGQGPYNEQFF
v_gene: TRBV7-9; len: 17; abundance: few; j_gene: TRBJ1-2; CDR3aa: CASSPSGQGRTNYGYTF
v_gene: TRBV5-6; len: 17; abundance: .; j_gene: TRBJ2-1; CDR3aa: CASSLAPIESSYNEQFF
v_gene: TRBV30; len: 15; abundance: few; j_gene: TRBJ1-3; CDR3aa: CAWRGWAGPRNTIYF
v_gene: TRBV30; len: 17; abundance: few; j_gene: TRBJ2-3; CDR3aa: CAWSVPGLAGSTDTQYF
v_gene: TRBV5-1; len: 14; abundance: .; j_gene: .; CDR3aa: CASSSTGKINEQYF
v_gene: TRBV28; len: 13; abundance: few; j_gene: TRBJ1-5; CDR3aa: CASRPVWSQPQHF
v_gene: TRBV10-3; len: 12; abundance: few; j_gene: TRBJ1-4; CDR3aa: CAISEEGRKLFF
v_gene: TRBV27; len: 16; abundance: .; j_gene: TRBJ2-1; CDR3aa: CASSSRTSGRAYEQFF
v_gene: TRBV6-5; len: 11; abundance: .; j_gene: TRBJ2-3; CDR3aa: CASSQGDTQYF
v_gene: TRBV27; len: 15; abundance: .; j_gene: TRBJ2-1; CDR3aa: CASSFQVGGRGEQFF
v_gene: TRBV2; len: 14; abundance: few; j_gene: TRBJ1-4; CDR3aa: CASKASGGGEKLFF